This T cell receptor beta chain was sequenced in a study of T cells after posttransplantation cyclophosphamide (dated by TCRdb to the mid-2010s). For context, the study as a whole: T cell repertoire reconstitution was tracked by TRB sequencing after myeloablative bone marrow transplantation in which posttransplantation cyclophosphamide was used as GVHD prophylaxis. Antigen receptor sequencing was done on samples from some 40 PTCy-treated patients and from some 15 related bone marrow donors of those patients. Blood from all 34 PTCy patients who had 1-year posttransplant specimens underwent TRB sequencing. Up to 3 additional blood samples from 2 to 5.2 years after transplant were also TRB-sequenced in 3 patients, as was pretransplant blood from 4 patients. Because TRA and TRB clonality correlated tightly in some 10 samples, the subsequent TCR analyses were limited to TRB only. Public TRB sequences were compared against a database of over 3,500 sequences linked to responses to pathogens, tumor antigens, self-antigens and alloantigens.

Genomic DNA was used for TRB sequencing, which was performed with the immunoSEQ assay at survey resolution or with the hsTCRB kit. Turning to the authors' computational methods: The immunoSEQ software handled the initial read processing, while the LymphoSeq R package was used for the repertoire analyses. Clonality was computed as 1 minus normalized Shannon entropy; Gini coefficient was also calculated for each TRB dataset. Phenotypes of unsorted samples were inferred by mapping TRB sequences from sorted subsets of the recipient or donor onto unsorted samples of the same recipient. TCRdb retrieved this table from immuneACCESS and kept in-frame rearrangements only. Not all clones are present; in checked studies, unresolved V genes account for under half, and no reason is known for the remainder. The V and J calls and clone size come from that table; D and trimming were worked out from the DNA. This sample is represented by 20,000 to 25,000 clones, with no singletons among them. The top ten constitute approximately 7% of the sample.

At least ten counts were recorded for this clone. No cognate antigen has been identified for it. Per-nucleotide qualities are absent, and no much larger clonotype sits a single base away. Related bone marrow donors provided peripheral blood samples on the day of marrow donation. Peripheral blood and bone marrow mononuclear cells were isolated by Ficoll-Hypaque density centrifugation and cryopreserved. Study-wide conclusions, independent of this receptor: At 1-2 months, donor-recipient similarity was low but rose over the first year, and the later blood repertoires were often dominated by donor CD8+ memory clones. Across over 40 patients, TRB clonality was highly associated with recipient CMV seropositivity and CMV reactivation, and diversity in PTCy patients was similar to diversity in CNI/methotrexate controls. The TRB repertoires of T cells infiltrating skin or the GI tract showed only limited overlap with the TRB repertoires found in blood.

This sequence was found in an older woman in good health, CMV-negative, and a related stem cell transplant donor. Sequencing was performed on PBMCs.

DNA sequence: TGCGCCAGCAGCCCATTCTGGGGGGGTCGCACCGGGGAGCTGTTTTTT. This gives the protein CASSPFWGGRTGELFF. Recombination joined TRBV5-1 with TRBJ2-2; 7 bases in the middle match TRBD2. The germline V gene supplies CDR1 SGHRS and CDR2 YFSETQ. Trimmed from V: 4 bases; trimmed from J: 4 bases; junction bases lacking a gene match: 10. The CDR3 measures 16 amino acids from cysteine to phenylalanine. Here the CDR3 DNA is all that survives: 48 bases in frame from base 1. Reference TRBV5-1 and TRBJ2-2 proteins supply the regions before and after the CDR3; the full variable domain is: KAGVTQTPRYLIKTRGQQVTLSCSPISGHRSVSWYQQTPGQGLQFLFEYFSETQRNKGNFPGRFSGRQFSNSRSEMNVSTLELGDSALYLCASSPFWGGRTGELFFGEGSRLTVL.